This entry concerns a single T cell receptor beta chain. The antigen this receptor binds is unknown. Base qualities are missing; no much larger clone stands one base away. Collaborating institutions collected whole blood in K2EDTA tubes following their own protocols. For TCRbeta analysis, collaborators shipped samples as frozen whole blood, isolated PBMCs, or DNA extracted from either of those sample types. TCRbeta CDR3 regions were amplified from genomic DNA by means of the immunoSEQ Assay, a bias-controlled multiplex PCR. From the authors' description of their analysis: Within the assay, amplification of reference gene primers was used to estimate how many nucleated cells each sample contained. To quantify the absolute abundance of each unique TCRbeta CDR3 rearrangement, sequence reads were collapsed and filtered. For each sample, productive Simpson clonality was calculated as the square root of Simpson's diversity index over productive rearrangements. The table comes from immuneACCESS by way of TCRdb, which keeps in-frame sequences with V and J called. Part of the clones is missing from these tables; in studies checked, under half for an unresolved V gene and the rest for unknown reasons. V, J and clone size derive from that table, while D and trimming were established from the DNA sequence. Present in this sample are 80,000 to 100,000 clones, about 85% of which were seen just once. Of the sample, less than 3.5% falls within the top ten clones.

The data derive from a study of blood T cell repertoires in COVID-19 (dated by TCRdb to 2020 to 2021). Regarding the research as a whole: Samples from collaborators originated in the United States, Italy and Spain and spanned both the acute and convalescent phases of COVID-19. Samples were obtained from the ongoing ImmuneRACE study (first 160 participants) and from approximately 1,200 subjects provided by 6 global collaborators. The dataset comprised deeply sampled blood TCRbeta repertoires from subjects exposed to, actively infected with, or recovered from COVID-19. HLA class I and class II types, where available, came from metadata supplied by the sample provider rather than from assay-based typing. The material from the prospective study consisted of cDNA or gDNA derived from T cells, B-cell-depleted T cells, or PBMCs. The sample metadata nearly always contained a de-identified subject ID, COVID-19 status, age in years and sex. The repertoires were released in a freely available public database intended as a resource for research on the immune response to SARS-CoV-2. What the research found in general, with its limitations: The quantity of clinical and demographic metadata differed by source and by participant and was supplied without curation.

The V end gives up 7 bases and the J end 6 bases, leaving 9 bases in the junction not matched to a gene. The CDR3 contains 15 residues, cysteine and phenylalanine counted. Only the CDR3 DNA stays, 45 bases, in frame from base 1. Looking up the germline V gene (reference sequence) yields CDR1 LNHDA and CDR2 SQIVND. The sequenced sample consisted of peripheral blood. The clonotype was recovered from a woman aged 50 to 65 with active or convalescent COVID-19. In this chain, TRBV19 is recombined with TRBJ2-3; a stretch of 11 junction bases matches TRBD1. The DNA is as follows: TGTGCCAGTAACATTCCCGGGACAGGGGGTGATACGCAGTATTTT. Its translation reads: CASNIPGTGGDTQYF. Extended through the reference TRBV19 and TRBJ2-3 proteins, this CDR3 yields the full variable domain: DGGITQSPKYLFRKEGQNVTLSCEQNLNHDAMYWYRQDPGQGLRLIYYSQIVNDFQKGDIAEGYSVSREKKESFPLTVTSAQKNPTAFYLCASNIPGTGGDTQYFGPGTRLTVL.